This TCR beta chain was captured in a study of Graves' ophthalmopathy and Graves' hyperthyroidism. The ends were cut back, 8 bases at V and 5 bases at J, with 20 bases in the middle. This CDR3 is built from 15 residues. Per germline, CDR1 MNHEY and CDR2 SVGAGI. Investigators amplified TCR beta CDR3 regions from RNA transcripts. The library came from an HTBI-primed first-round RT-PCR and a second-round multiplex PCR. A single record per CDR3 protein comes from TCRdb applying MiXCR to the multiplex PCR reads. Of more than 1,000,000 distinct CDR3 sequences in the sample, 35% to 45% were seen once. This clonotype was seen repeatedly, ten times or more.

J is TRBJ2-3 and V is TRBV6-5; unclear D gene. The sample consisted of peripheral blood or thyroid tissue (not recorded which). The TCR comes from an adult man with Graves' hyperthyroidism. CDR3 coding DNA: TGTGCCAGCTCCACGGACCCCCGCTTCGGAGATACGCAGTATTTT. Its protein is CASSTDPRFGDTQYF.